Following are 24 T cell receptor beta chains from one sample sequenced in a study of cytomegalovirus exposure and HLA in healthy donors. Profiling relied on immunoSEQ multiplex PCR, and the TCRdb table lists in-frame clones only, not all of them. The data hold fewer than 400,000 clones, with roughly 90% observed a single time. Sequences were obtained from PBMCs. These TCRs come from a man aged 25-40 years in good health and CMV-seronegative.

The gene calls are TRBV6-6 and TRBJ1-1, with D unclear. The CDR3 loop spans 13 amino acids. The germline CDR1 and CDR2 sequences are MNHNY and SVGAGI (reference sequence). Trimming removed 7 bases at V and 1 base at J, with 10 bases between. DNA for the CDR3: TGTGCCAGCACCCTTACAGAGAACACTGAAGCTTTCTTT. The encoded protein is CASTLTENTEAFF.

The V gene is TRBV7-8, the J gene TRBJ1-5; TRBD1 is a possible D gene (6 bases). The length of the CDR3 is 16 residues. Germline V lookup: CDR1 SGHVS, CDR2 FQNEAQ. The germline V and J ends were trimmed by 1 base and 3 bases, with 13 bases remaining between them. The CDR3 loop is CASSLVPGVNNQPQHF. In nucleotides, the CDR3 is TGTGCCAGCAGCTTAGTTCCAGGGGTTAACAATCAGCCCCAGCATTTT.

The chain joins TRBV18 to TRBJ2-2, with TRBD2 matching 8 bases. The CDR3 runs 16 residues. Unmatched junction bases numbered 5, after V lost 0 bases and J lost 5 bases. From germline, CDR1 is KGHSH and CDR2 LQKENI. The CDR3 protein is CASSPPTGGRTGELFF. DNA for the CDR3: TGTGCCAGCTCACCACCCACGGGCGGGAGGACCGGGGAGCTGTTTTTT.

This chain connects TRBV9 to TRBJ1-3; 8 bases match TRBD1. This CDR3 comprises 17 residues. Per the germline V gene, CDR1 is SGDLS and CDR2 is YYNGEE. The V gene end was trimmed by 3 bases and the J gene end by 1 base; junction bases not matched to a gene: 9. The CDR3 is CASSEGRTGRSGNTIYF. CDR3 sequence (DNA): TGTGCCAGCAGCGAGGGACGGACAGGGAGGTCTGGAAACACCATATATTTT.

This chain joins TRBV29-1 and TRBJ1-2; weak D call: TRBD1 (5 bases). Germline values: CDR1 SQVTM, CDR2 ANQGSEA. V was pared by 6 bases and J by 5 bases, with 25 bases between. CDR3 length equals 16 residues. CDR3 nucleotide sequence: TGCAGCGTCGAACCTGTCCCGGTCGTCGGGGGGTATGGCTACACCTTC. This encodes CSVEPVPVVGGYGYTF.

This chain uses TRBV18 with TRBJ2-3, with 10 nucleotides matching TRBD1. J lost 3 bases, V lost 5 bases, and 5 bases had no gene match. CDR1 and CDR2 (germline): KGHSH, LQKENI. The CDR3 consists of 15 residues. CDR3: CASSTGTGATDTQYF. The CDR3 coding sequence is TGTGCCAGCTCAACCGGGACAGGGGCTACAGATACGCAGTATTTT. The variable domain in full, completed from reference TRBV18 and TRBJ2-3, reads NAGVMQNPRHLVRRRGQEARLRCSPMKGHSHVYWYRQLPEEGLKFMVYLQKENIIDESGMPKERFSAEFPKEGPSILRIQQVVRGDSAAYFCASSTGTGATDTQYFGPGTRLTVL.

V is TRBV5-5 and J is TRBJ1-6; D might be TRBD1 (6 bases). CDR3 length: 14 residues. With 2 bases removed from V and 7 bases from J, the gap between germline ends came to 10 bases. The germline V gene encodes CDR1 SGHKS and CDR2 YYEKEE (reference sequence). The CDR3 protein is CASSFGQINSPLHF. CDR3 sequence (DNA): TGTGCCAGCAGCTTTGGACAGATAAATTCACCCCTCCACTTT.

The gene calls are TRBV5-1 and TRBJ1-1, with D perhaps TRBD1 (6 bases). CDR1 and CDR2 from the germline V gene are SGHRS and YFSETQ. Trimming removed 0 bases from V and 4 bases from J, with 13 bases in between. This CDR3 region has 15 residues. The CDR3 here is CASSLVAGGGTEAFF. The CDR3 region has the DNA TGCGCCAGCAGCTTGGTCGCGGGGGGCGGCACTGAAGCTTTCTTT.

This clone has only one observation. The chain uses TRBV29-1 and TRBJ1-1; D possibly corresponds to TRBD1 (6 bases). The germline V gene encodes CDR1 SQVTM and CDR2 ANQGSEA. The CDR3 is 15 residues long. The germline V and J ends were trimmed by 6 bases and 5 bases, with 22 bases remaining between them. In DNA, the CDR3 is TGCAGCGTGGAGCCCACAGGGTTTGAGGGGACTGAAGCTTTCTTT. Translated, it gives CSVEPTGFEGTEAFF.

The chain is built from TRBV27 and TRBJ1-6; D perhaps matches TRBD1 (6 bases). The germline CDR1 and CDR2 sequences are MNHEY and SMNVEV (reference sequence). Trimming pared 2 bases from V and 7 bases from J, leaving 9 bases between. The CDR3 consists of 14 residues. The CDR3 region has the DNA TGTGCCAGCAGTTTAGAACAGGGAAATTCACCCCTCCACTTT. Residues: CASSLEQGNSPLHF.

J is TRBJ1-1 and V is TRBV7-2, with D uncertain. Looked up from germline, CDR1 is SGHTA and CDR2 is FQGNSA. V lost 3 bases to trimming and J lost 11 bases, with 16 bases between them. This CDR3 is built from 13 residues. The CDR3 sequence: CASSLDPSREAFF. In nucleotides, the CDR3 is TGTGCCAGCAGCTTGGACCCCTCGCGGGAGGCTTTCTTT.

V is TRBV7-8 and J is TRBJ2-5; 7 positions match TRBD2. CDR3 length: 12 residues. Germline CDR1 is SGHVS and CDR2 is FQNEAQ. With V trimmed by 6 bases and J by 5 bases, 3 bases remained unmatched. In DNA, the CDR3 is TGTGCCAGCAGTCTGCGGGGGGAGACCCAGTACTTC. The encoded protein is CASSLRGETQYF.

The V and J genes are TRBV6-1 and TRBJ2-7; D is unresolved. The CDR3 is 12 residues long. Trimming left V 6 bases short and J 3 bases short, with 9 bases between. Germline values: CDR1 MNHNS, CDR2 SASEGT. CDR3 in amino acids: CASRVEFYEQYF. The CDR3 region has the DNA TGTGCCAGCAGGGTTGAGTTCTACGAGCAGTACTTC.

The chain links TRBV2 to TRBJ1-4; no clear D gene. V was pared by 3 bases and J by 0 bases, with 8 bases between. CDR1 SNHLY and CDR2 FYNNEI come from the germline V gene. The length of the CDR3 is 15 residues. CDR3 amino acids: CASSDTDATNEKLFF. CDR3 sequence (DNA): TGTGCCAGCAGTGACACAGATGCAACTAATGAAAAACTGTTTTTT.

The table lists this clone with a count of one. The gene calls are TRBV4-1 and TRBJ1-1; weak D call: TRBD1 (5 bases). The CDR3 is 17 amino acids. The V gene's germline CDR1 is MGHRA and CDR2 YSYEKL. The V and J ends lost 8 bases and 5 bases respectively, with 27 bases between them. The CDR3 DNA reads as TGCGCCAGCCATATAGGTCAGGCAGGGAAGGGCAAAACTGAAGCTTTCTTT. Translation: CASHIGQAGKGKTEAFF.

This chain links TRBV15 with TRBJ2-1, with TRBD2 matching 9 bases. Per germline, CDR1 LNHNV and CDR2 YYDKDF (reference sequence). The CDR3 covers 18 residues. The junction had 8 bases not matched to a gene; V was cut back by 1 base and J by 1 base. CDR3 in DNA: TGTGCCACCAGCAGAGGACTAGCGGCTCAACGTTCCTACAATGAGCAGTTCTTC. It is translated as CATSRGLAAQRSYNEQFF.

The CDR3 is CASSAQGGRPTTNEKLFF. The CDR3 DNA follows: TGTGCCAGCAGCGCCCAGGGTGGGAGGCCTACAACTAATGAAAAACTGTTTTTT. The V call is TRBV7-9, the J call TRBJ1-4, with D perhaps matching TRBD1 (5 bases). CDR3 size: 18 residues. Germline V gene data show CDR1 as SEHNR and CDR2 as FQNEAQ (reference sequence). The ends were cut back, 5 bases at V and 0 bases at J, with 19 bases in the middle.

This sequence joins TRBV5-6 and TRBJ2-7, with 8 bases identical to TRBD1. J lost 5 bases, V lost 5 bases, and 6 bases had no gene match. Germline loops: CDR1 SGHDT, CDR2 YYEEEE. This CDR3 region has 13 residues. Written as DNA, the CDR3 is TGTGCCAGCAGGAAGACAGGGGCCAACGAGCAGTACTTC. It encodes CASRKTGANEQYF.

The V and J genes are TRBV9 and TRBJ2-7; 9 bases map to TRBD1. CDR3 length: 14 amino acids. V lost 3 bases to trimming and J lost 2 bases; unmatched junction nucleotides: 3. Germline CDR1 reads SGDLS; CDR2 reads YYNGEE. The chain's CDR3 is CASSAGTGTYEQYF. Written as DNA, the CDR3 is TGTGCCAGCAGCGCCGGGACAGGGACCTACGAGCAGTACTTC.

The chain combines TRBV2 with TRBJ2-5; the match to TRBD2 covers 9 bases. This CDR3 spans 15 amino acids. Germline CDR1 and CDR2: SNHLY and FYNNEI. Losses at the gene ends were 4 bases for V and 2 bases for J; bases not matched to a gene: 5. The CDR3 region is CASSGGGGLQETQYF. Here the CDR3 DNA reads TGTGCCAGCAGTGGCGGGGGGGGTTTACAAGAGACCCAGTACTTC.

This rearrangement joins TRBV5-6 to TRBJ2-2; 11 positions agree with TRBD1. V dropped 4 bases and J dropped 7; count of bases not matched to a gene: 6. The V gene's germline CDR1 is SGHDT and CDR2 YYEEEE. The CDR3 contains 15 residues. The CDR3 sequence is CASSIGQGAVGELFF. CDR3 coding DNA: TGTGCCAGCAGCATTGGACAGGGGGCGGTCGGGGAGCTGTTTTTT.

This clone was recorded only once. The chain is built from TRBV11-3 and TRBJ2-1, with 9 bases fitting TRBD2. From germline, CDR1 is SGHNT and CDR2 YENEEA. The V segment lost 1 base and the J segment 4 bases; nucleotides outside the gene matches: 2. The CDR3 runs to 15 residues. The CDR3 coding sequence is TGTGCCAGCAGCTTAGTTAGCGGGGGTTACAATGAGCAGTTCTTC. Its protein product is CASSLVSGGYNEQFF.

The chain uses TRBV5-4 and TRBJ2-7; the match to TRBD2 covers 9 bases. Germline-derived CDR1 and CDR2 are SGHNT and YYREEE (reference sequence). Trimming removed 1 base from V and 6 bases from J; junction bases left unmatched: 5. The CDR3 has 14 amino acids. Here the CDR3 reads CASSLSGGPGEQYF. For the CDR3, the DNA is TGTGCCAGCAGCTTGAGCGGGGGGCCTGGCGAGCAGTACTTC.

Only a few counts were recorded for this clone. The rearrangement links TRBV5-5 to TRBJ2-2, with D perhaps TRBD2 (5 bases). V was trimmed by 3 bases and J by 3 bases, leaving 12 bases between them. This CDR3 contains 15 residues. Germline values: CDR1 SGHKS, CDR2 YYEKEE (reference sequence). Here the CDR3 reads CASSSTSLYTGELFF. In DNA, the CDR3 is TGTGCCAGCAGCTCCACTAGTTTGTACACCGGGGAGCTGTTTTTT.